The clone carrying this T cell receptor (beta chain) has only one observation. The sample belongs to a study of radiation and T cells in renal cell carcinoma. The germline V gene encodes CDR1 SGHVS and CDR2 FNYEAQ. V lost 1 base and J 4 bases, leaving 10 bases between the germline ends. The length of the CDR3 is 15 residues. Clones were sequenced by immunoSEQ multiplex PCR, and TCRdb holds only the in-frame ones, with some missing. The top ten hold about 7.2% of the sample, which has roughly 100,000 clones, approximately 82% seen once. Time point: blood 4 weeks post-SBRT, at nephrectomy. Treatment of the sample: 15 Gy SBRT to primary tumor, nephrectomy 4 weeks later. Nephrectomy followed 15 Gy stereotactic body radiation by 4 weeks.

Sample: blood, taken from a patient whose treatment included radiotherapy and nephrectomy. The V call is TRBV7-6, the J call TRBJ2-2; D not resolved. This clonotype was obtained from a man aged 60-69 years with renal cell carcinoma. CDR3 loop: CASSLDAMGTGELFF. The CDR3 DNA follows: TGTGCCAGCAGCTTAGACGCCATGGGCACCGGGGAGCTGTTTTTT.